This T cell receptor (beta chain) was identified during a study of spatial heterogeneity in lung cancer. Indicated time point: sample taken at primary tumor resection. Sequencing covered unsorted whole RNA taken from tumor, nontumor lung or frozen PBMC. Concerning this clonotype: Antigen unknown.

Notes on the study in general: Resection saw ubiquitous expanded tumor TCRs appear in blood more than follow-up did.

TCR cDNA molecules each carried a unique molecular identifier. TCRdb itself ran the 5' RACE reads through MiXCR, one entry per CDR3 protein. The sample lists about 38,000 distinct CDR3 sequences; roughly 7.4% were seen once. V lost 2 bases, J lost 5 bases, and 14 bases lay in between. Germline V gene sequence: CDR1 WSHSY, CDR2 SAAADI. The CDR3 runs to 15 residues. This clonotype originated in a male donor with early-stage non-small cell lung cancer. The source was PBMCs, collected at surgery. V usage is TRBV10-2 and J usage is TRBJ2-3; D ambiguous. DNA for the CDR3: TGCGCCAGCAGTGAGGTAGTAGTCGGTGGAGATACGCAGTATTTT. Translation gives CASSEVVVGGDTQYF.